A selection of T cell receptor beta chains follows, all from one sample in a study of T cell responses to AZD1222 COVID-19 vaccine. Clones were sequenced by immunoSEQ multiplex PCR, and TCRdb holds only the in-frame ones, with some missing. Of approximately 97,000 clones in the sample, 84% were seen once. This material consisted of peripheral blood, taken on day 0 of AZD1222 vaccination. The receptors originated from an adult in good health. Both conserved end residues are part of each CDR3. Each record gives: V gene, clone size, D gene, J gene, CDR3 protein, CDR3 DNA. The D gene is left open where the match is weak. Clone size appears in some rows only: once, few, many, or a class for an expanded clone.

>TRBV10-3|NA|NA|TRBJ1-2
CAITAGTAIGYTF
TGTGCCATCACCGCCGGGACCGCTATTGGCTACACCTTC
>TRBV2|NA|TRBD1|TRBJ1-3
CASSEGQGAGNTIYF
TGTGCCAGCAGTGAGGGACAGGGAGCTGGAAACACCATATATTTT
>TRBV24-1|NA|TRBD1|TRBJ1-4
CATSDHGQGAGKLFF
TGTGCCACCAGTGACCATGGACAGGGGGCAGGAAAACTGTTTTTT
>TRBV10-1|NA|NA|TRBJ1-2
CASSEQRDYGYTF
TGCGCCAGCAGTGAGCAAAGGGACTATGGCTACACCTTC
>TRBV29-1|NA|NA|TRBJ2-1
CSVLRLNGNEQFF
TGCAGCGTTCTGCGACTAAATGGAAATGAGCAGTTCTTC
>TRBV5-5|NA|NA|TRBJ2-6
CASSLEVLGANVLTF
TGTGCCAGCAGCTTGGAAGTCCTGGGGGCCAACGTCCTGACTTTC
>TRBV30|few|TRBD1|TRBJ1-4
CAWSTGTGGNEKLFF
TGTGCCTGGAGTACCGGGACAGGGGGCAACGAAAAACTGTTTTTT
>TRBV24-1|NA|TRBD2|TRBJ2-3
CATSDPSGSHTDTQYF
TGTGCCACCAGTGATCCTAGCGGGAGTCACACAGATACGCAGTATTTT
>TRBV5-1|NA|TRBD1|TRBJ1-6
CASSLQTGQSGSPLHF
TGCGCCAGCAGCTTGCAGACAGGGCAAAGTGGTTCACCCCTCCACTTT
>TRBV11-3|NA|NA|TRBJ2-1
CASSSSWARASSYNEQFF
TGTGCCAGCAGCTCTTCTTGGGCAAGGGCTAGCTCCTACAATGAGCAGTTCTTC
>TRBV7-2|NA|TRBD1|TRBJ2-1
CASSTAGTGYNEQFF
TGTGCCAGCAGCACAGCCGGGACAGGGTACAATGAGCAGTTCTTC
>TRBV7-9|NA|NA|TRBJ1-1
CASSLEGISEAFF
TGTGCCAGCAGCTTAGAGGGCATTTCTGAAGCTTTCTTT
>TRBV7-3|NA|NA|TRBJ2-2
CASSLYGGTGELFF
TGTGCCAGCAGCCTTTACGGGGGCACCGGGGAGCTGTTTTTT